This TCR beta chain was obtained from a study of CD8 T cells in ankylosing spondylitis. As the method for making TCR beta libraries, quantitative 5'-RACE with molecular barcodes was used. TCRdb independently ran MiXCR on the 5' RACE reads; one entry per CDR3 protein. The data hold around 340,000 distinct CDR3 sequences, with about 20% observed a single time. Per the germline V gene, CDR1 is SGDLS and CDR2 is YYNGEE. J lost 4 bases, V lost 7 bases, and 10 bases had no gene match. This CDR3 spans 15 amino acids. This chain uses TRBV9 with TRBJ2-2; TRBD1 aligns across 7 bases. Sequencing was carried out using blood, either unsorted or a sorted T cell fraction (not recorded which). The sequence derives from a male donor with ankylosing spondylitis or in good health (not recorded which). CDR3: CASGPGTEATGELFF. Written as DNA, the CDR3 is TGTGCCAGCGGGCCGGGGACAGAAGCCACCGGGGAGCTGTTTTTT.